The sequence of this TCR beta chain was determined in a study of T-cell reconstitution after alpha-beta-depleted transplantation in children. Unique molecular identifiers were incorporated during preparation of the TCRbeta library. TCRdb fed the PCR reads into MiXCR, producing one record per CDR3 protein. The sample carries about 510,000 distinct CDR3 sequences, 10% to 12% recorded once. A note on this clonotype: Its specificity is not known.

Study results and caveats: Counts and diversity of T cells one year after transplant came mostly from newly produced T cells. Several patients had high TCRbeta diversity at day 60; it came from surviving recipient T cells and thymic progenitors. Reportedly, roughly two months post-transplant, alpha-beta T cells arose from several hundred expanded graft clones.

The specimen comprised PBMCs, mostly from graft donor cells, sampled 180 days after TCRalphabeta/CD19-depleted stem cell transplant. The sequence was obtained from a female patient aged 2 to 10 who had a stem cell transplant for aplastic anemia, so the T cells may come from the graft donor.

This CDR3 reads CASSQRTAGTPYEQYF. The DNA for the CDR3 is TGTGCCAGCAGCCAAAGGACGGCAGGGACACCCTACGAGCAGTACTTC. The genes are TRBV3-1 and TRBJ2-7; possibly TRBD1 for D (6 bases). The CDR3 extends over 16 amino acids. V lost 2 bases and J lost 2, with 16 bases in between. Germline-derived CDR1 and CDR2 are LGHDT and YNNKEL (reference sequence).